A selection of T cell receptor beta chains follows, all from one sample in a study of CD8 T cells in ankylosing spondylitis. TCRdb re-called the 5' RACE reads with MiXCR, one entry per CDR3 protein. The table records a few hundred thousand distinct CDR3 sequences, about 19% of them present only once. The sample comprised blood, either unsorted or a sorted T cell fraction (not recorded which). These receptors originate from a male donor with ankylosing spondylitis or in good health (not recorded which). Each CDR3 is given with its conserved first and last residue. The D gene is left open where the match is weak. Only part of the rows carry a size: once, few, many, or a class if the clone is expanded.

CDR3 protein	CDR3 DNA	V gene	J gene	D gene	clone size
CASSFHRGEQFF	TGTGCCAGCAGCTTCCATCGGGGTGAGCAGTTCTTC	TRBV7-8	TRBJ2-1	.	.
CASSPLLGQAKLNTEAFF	TGTGCCAGCAGCCCTCTGTTGGGACAGGCAAAGTTGAACACTGAAGCTTTCTTT	TRBV4-2	TRBJ1-1	TRBD1	.
CASSPEAGWELFF	TGTGCCAGCAGCCCCGAAGCGGGTTGGGAGCTGTTTTTT	TRBV11-2	TRBJ2-2	.	.
CATSPTGISGANVLTF	TGTGCCACCAGCCCGACAGGGATATCTGGGGCCAACGTCCTGACTTTC	TRBV15	TRBJ2-6	TRBD1	many
CASRGQGGEAFF	TGTGCCAGCAGGGGACAGGGGGGAGAAGCTTTCTTT	TRBV6-5	TRBJ1-1	TRBD1	.
CASSLGLAGVNEQFF	TGTGCCAGCAGTTTGGGGCTAGCGGGTGTAAATGAGCAGTTCTTC	TRBV27	TRBJ2-1	TRBD2	many
CANRAGTVNNEQFF	TGCGCCAACAGAGCCGGGACTGTTAACAATGAGCAGTTCTTC	TRBV5-1	TRBJ2-1	.	.
CASSLQRGGGTDTQYF	TGTGCCAGCAGTCTCCAGCGGGGGGGCGGCACAGATACGCAGTATTTT	TRBV12-3/TRBV12-4	TRBJ2-3	TRBD2	.
CASSRDRSRLGGELFF	TGCGCCAGCAGCCGAGACAGGTCCCGTCTTGGCGGGGAGCTGTTTTTT	TRBV5-1	TRBJ2-2	.	few
CASSRAGLAGVLDEQFF	TGTGCCAGCAGCCGGGCCGGACTAGCGGGAGTTTTGGATGAGCAGTTCTTC	TRBV5-6	TRBJ2-1	TRBD2	.
CSAKSTVNQPQHF	TGCAGTGCTAAATCGACGGTAAATCAGCCCCAGCATTTT	TRBV20-1	TRBJ1-5	.	many
CASSPTGEKNEQFF	TGTGCCAGCAGTCCGACGGGGGAGAAAAATGAGCAGTTCTTC	TRBV6-4	TRBJ2-1	.	many
CASSHTGTGLNIQYF	TGTGCCAGCAGCCACACCGGGACAGGGTTAAACATTCAGTACTTC	TRBV3-1	TRBJ2-4	TRBD1	few
CASSLRPPGNEQFF	TGTGCCAGCAGCCTGAGACCGCCGGGCAATGAGCAGTTCTTC	TRBV12-3/TRBV12-4	TRBJ2-1	.	.
CASSPTQNRVNEQFF	TGTGCCAGCAGCCCTACTCAAAACAGGGTTAATGAGCAGTTCTTC	TRBV6-1	TRBJ2-1	.	few
CASSQVMVSEGEAFF	TGTGCCAGCAGCCAAGTCATGGTTTCCGAGGGTGAAGCTTTCTTT	TRBV4-2	TRBJ1-1	.	few
CASSLRRGGLTDTQYF	TGTGCCAGCAGCTTACGGAGGGGGGGGCTCACAGATACGCAGTATTTT	TRBV11-2	TRBJ2-3	.	once
CSVESQARYNEQFF	TGCAGCGTTGAGAGTCAGGCGCGTTACAATGAGCAGTTCTTC	TRBV29-1	TRBJ2-1	.	many
CASRGRTNTGELFF	TGTGCCAGCAGGGGACGGACAAACACCGGGGAGCTGTTTTTT	TRBV6-1	TRBJ2-2	.	many
CASSGRANTGELFF	TGTGCCAGCAGTGGAAGGGCGAACACCGGGGAGCTGTTTTTT	TRBV25-1	TRBJ2-2	.	few
CASSYGQLTGGYTF	TGTGCCAGCAGTTACGGACAGCTCACGGGAGGCTACACCTTC	TRBV6-2/TRBV6-3	TRBJ1-2	.	many
CAISAGTGANTGELFF	TGTGCCATCAGTGCCGGGACAGGGGCCAACACCGGGGAGCTGTTTTTT	TRBV10-3	TRBJ2-2	TRBD1	few
CASSQSTSGSATGELFF	TGCGCCAGCAGCCAGTCGACTAGCGGCTCAGCCACCGGGGAGCTGTTTTTT	TRBV4-1	TRBJ2-2	TRBD2	.
CASSDPGGGALETQYF	TGTGCCAGCAGTGACCCTGGCGGGGGGGCCCTGGAGACCCAGTACTTC	TRBV2	TRBJ2-5	TRBD2	few
CSASGPPGQGVHISVEQFF	TGCAGTGCTAGTGGTCCCCCTGGACAGGGGGTGCATATAAGCGTTGAGCAGTTCTTC	TRBV20-1	TRBJ2-1	TRBD1	few
CASSLYRAGGNQPQHF	TGTGCCAGCAGCTTGTACAGGGCTGGGGGCAATCAGCCCCAGCATTTT	TRBV5-6	TRBJ1-5	.	many
CASSLDGQGNTGELFF	TGCGCCAGCAGCTTGGACGGACAGGGGAACACCGGGGAGCTGTTTTTT	TRBV5-1	TRBJ2-2	TRBD1	few
CASSPLAGGRSEQFF	TGCGCCAGCAGCCCCCTAGCGGGGGGTCGTAGTGAGCAGTTCTTC	TRBV10-1	TRBJ2-1	TRBD2	.
CAIGQGSQETQYF	TGTGCCATCGGACAGGGGTCACAAGAGACCCAGTACTTC	TRBV10-3	TRBJ2-5	TRBD1	few
CASSSNSDPNYGYTF	TGTGCCAGCAGCAGTAACAGTGACCCTAACTATGGCTACACCTTC	TRBV27	TRBJ1-2	.	few
CASRADRGYNEQFF	TGTGCCAGCAGGGCCGACAGGGGCTACAATGAGCAGTTCTTC	TRBV6-1	TRBJ2-1	TRBD1	.